Below, 25 T cell receptor beta chains from the same sample are listed, as sequenced in a study of cytomegalovirus exposure and HLA in healthy donors. PCR used 60 Vbeta primers and 13 Jbeta primers. Repertoires were generated with immunoSEQ multiplex PCR, while TCRdb's copy carries only in-frame clones and drops some. The table includes fewer than 140,000 clones, 60% to 75% detected once. Sequenced: PBMCs. Every receptor here comes from a male donor in good health and CMV-seropositive.

The chain links TRBV29-1 to TRBJ2-7, with D possibly TRBD2 on 5 matching bases. This CDR3 comprises 12 residues. V lost 7 bases to trimming and J lost 2 bases, with 12 bases between them. CDR1 is SQVTM, CDR2 ANQGSEA, per germline. This CDR3 is CSGNRDPYEQYF. Here the CDR3 DNA reads TGCAGCGGGAACCGGGATCCCTACGAGCAGTACTTC.

This chain links TRBV30 with TRBJ2-5, with TRBD2 identical over 12 bases. V was clipped by 3 bases and J by 4 bases; unmatched bases: 6. Germline loops: CDR1 GTSNPN, CDR2 SVGIG (reference sequence). The CDR3 is 15 residues long. CDR3 DNA sequence: TGTGCCTGGAGGAGACTAGCGGGAGTTTCAGAGACCCAGTACTTC. Encoded protein: CAWRRLAGVSETQYF. The full variable domain, with the rest looked up from reference TRBV30 and TRBJ2-5, is SQTIHQWPATLVQPVGSPLSLECTVEGTSNPNLYWYRQAAGRGLQLLFYSVGIGQISSEVPQNLSASRPQDRQFILSSKKLLLSDSGFYLCAWRRLAGVSETQYFGPGTRLLVL.

The rearrangement links TRBV4-3 to TRBJ1-1; D remains unclear. CDR3 size: 13 residues. Germline V CDR1 and CDR2: LGHNA, YSLEER. Trimming pared 0 bases from V and 5 bases from J, leaving 7 bases between. The CDR3 DNA sequence: TGCGCCAGCAGCCAAGATTTCCGGACTGAAGCTTTCTTT. The encoded protein is CASSQDFRTEAFF.

The chain employs TRBV6-5 and TRBJ1-2, with TRBD1 matching 7 bases. CDR1 and CDR2 (germline): MNHEY, SVGAGI. V shed 6 bases and J 7 bases; nucleotides not matched to a gene: 8. This CDR3 region has 13 residues. CDR3 region: CASRSTGVGGYTF. Here the CDR3 DNA reads TGTGCCAGCAGATCCACAGGGGTAGGTGGCTACACCTTC.

This clone was observed a single time. This chain uses TRBV18 with TRBJ1-5; TRBD1 matches at 9 bases. The V gene end was trimmed by 3 bases and the J gene end by 6 bases; junction bases not matched to a gene: 9. Germline CDR1 KGHSH, CDR2 LQKENI. This CDR3 is 16 amino acids long. Here the CDR3 DNA reads TGTGCCAGCTCACCGCGGCCGGGACAGGGTCGTCAGCCCCAGCATTTT. This gives the protein CASSPRPGQGRQPQHF.

This chain joins TRBV4-2 and TRBJ1-1, with D possibly matching TRBD1 (6 bases). Trimming took off 0 bases at V and 0 bases at J, with 14 bases between the two ends. Germline CDR1 LGHNA, CDR2 YNFKEQ. The CDR3 consists of 17 residues. Here the CDR3 DNA reads TGTGCCAGCAGCCAAGATCTCAGGGGTGGAATGAACACTGAAGCTTTCTTT. It specifies CASSQDLRGGMNTEAFF.

Of note for this clone: This CDR3 is also generated by other DNA sequences in the sample. The rearrangement uses TRBV6-5 and TRBJ1-5; D is perhaps TRBD1 (6 bases). With 0 bases removed from V and 7 bases from J, the gap between germline ends came to 10 bases. The CDR3 length is 14 residues. Per the germline V gene, CDR1 is MNHEY and CDR2 is SVGAGI. In DNA form, the CDR3 reads TGTGCCAGCAGTTACTCGGGGGCCGGCCAGCCCCAGCATTTT. Amino acid sequence: CASSYSGAGQPQHF.

The genes are TRBV19 and TRBJ1-1; D is possibly TRBD1 (5 bases). The germline CDR1 and CDR2 sequences are LNHDA and SQIVND (reference sequence). V lost 1 base to trimming and J lost 4 bases, with 10 bases between them. The CDR3 contains 14 residues. The CDR3 DNA is TGTGCCAGTAGTATAGGCGGCGGGGGCACTGAAGCTTTCTTT. This translates into CASSIGGGGTEAFF.

J is TRBJ2-3 and V is TRBV7-2; 8 nucleotides line up with TRBD2. Losses at the gene ends were 6 bases for V and 4 bases for J; bases not matched to a gene: 9. The CDR3 runs 15 residues. CDR1 SGHTA and CDR2 FQGNSA come from the germline V gene. Here the CDR3 DNA reads TGTGCCAGCAGATTCGGGGGGGCGGGCGCAGATACGCAGTATTTT. As protein: CASRFGGAGADTQYF.

This chain uses TRBV7-2 with TRBJ2-5, with D perhaps TRBD1 (5 bases). Trimming removed 5 bases from V and 4 bases from J, with 17 bases in between. In germline, CDR1 is SGHTA, CDR2 FQGNSA. CDR3 size: 15 residues. The CDR3 here is CASSPSLGLGETQYF. The CDR3 DNA follows: TGTGCCAGCAGCCCCAGTCTGGGGCTGGGAGAGACCCAGTACTTC.

In its sample, this clone was seen once. This sequence joins TRBV5-1 and TRBJ1-4; 8 bases map to TRBD1. V trimming: 4 bases; J trimming: 2 bases; junction bases outside the gene matches: 7. CDR3 length: 16 amino acids. Germline CDR1 is SGHRS and CDR2 is YFSETQ. The CDR3 nucleotides are TGCGCCAGCAGCCGTTTCACAGGGGGGACTAATGAAAAACTGTTTTTT. Translation gives CASSRFTGGTNEKLFF.

This chain links TRBV19 with TRBJ1-5; 8 nucleotides match TRBD1. CDR3 length equals 14 residues. V gave up 5 bases and J gave up 7 bases; unmatched junction bases: 7. Germline CDR1 and CDR2: LNHDA and SQIVND (reference sequence). In DNA form, the CDR3 reads TGTGCCAGTAGTCTACACAGGGGGGAGCAGCCCCAGCATTTT. Protein product: CASSLHRGEQPQHF.

J is TRBJ2-5 and V is TRBV6-5; D gene ambiguous. Per the germline V gene, CDR1 is MNHEY and CDR2 is SVGAGI. The CDR3 runs 15 residues. V lost 1 base to trimming and J lost 1 base, with 10 bases between them. In DNA, the CDR3 is TGTGCCAGCAGTTACTATCCCAGATCCCAAGAGACCCAGTACTTC. Translation gives CASSYYPRSQETQYF.

This clone was seen only a few times. The chain uses TRBV27 and TRBJ1-4; D is unclear. V shed 4 bases and J shed 0 bases, with 3 bases lying between them. Germline CDR1 MNHEY, CDR2 SMNVEV (reference sequence). The CDR3 is 13 amino acids. In DNA, the CDR3 is TGTGCCAGCAGTTACACAACTAATGAAAAACTGTTTTTT. Residues: CASSYTTNEKLFF.

The J gene is TRBJ2-5, the V gene TRBV6-6, with D perhaps TRBD2 (6 bases). Germline V lookup: CDR1 MNHNY, CDR2 SVGAGI (reference sequence). V was pared by 1 base and J by 5 bases, with 14 bases between. This CDR3 is 15 amino acids long. DNA for the CDR3: TGTGCCAGCAGTTACTTTGCGGAGGGCCCCGAGACCCAGTACTTC. The encoded protein is CASSYFAEGPETQYF.

The chain combines TRBV5-1 with TRBJ2-1, with a tentative D call TRBD2 (9 bases). CDR3 length: 18 residues. Trimming cost V 1 base and J 9 bases, with 26 bases left between them. Germline CDR1 is SGHRS and CDR2 is YFSETQ. This CDR3 is CASSLKDRALAGFIEQFF. CDR3 sequence (DNA): TGCGCCAGCAGCTTGAAGGACAGGGCGCTAGCGGGATTTATTGAGCAGTTCTTC. The whole variable domain, remainder taken from reference TRBV5-1 and TRBJ2-1, is KAGVTQTPRYLIKTRGQQVTLSCSPISGHRSVSWYQQTPGQGLQFLFEYFSETQRNKGNFPGRFSGRQFSNSRSEMNVSTLELGDSALYLCASSLKDRALAGFIEQFFGPGTRLTVL.

The genes are TRBV28 and TRBJ2-7, with a weak D call TRBD1 (6 bases). Germline loops: CDR1 MDHEN, CDR2 SYDVKM. Trimming took 6 bases from V and 5 from J, leaving 14 bases between them. This CDR3 has 13 amino acids. CDR3 amino acids: CASSPTGSHEQYF. DNA for the CDR3: TGTGCCAGCAGCCCAACAGGGTCCCACGAGCAGTACTTC.

The J gene is TRBJ2-2, the V gene TRBV6-5; 8 bases match TRBD1. CDR3 length: 15 residues. Unmatched junction bases numbered 5, after V lost 2 bases and J lost 6 bases. Germline CDR1 MNHEY, CDR2 SVGAGI. Here the CDR3 reads CASSYPGQGSGELFF. CDR3 nucleotides: TGTGCCAGCAGTTACCCAGGACAGGGTTCCGGGGAGCTGTTTTTT.

The V and J genes are TRBV6-5 and TRBJ2-3; TRBD2 matches 11 bases. CDR1 is MNHEY and CDR2 is SVGAGI in the germline V gene. The CDR3 is 16 amino acids. V trimming: 0 bases; J trimming: 4 bases; junction bases outside the gene matches: 3. This CDR3 is CASSYSIAGGSDTQYF. CDR3 DNA sequence: TGTGCCAGCAGTTACTCGATAGCGGGAGGGTCAGATACGCAGTATTTT.

This clone is a singleton in its sample. This sequence joins TRBV10-3 and TRBJ2-4; tentative D call: TRBD1 (5 bases). V lost 3 bases, J lost 3 bases, and 12 bases lay in between. The CDR3 is made up of 15 amino acids. Looked up from germline, CDR1 is ENHRY and CDR2 is SYGVKD. This chain's CDR3 is CAISEATGSKNIQYF. The DNA of the CDR3 is TGTGCCATCAGTGAAGCAACAGGCAGCAAAAACATTCAGTACTTC.

This chain joins TRBV30 and TRBJ1-1; D remains unclear. Looked up from germline, CDR1 is GTSNPN and CDR2 is SVGIG (reference sequence). V was trimmed by 4 bases and J by 5 bases, leaving 8 bases between them. The CDR3 sequence is 11 residues long. The CDR3 DNA reads as TGTGCCTGGAACTGGGAGACTGAAGCTTTCTTT. This gives the protein CAWNWETEAFF.

This sequence joins TRBV6-5 and TRBJ2-3, with TRBD2 matching over 8 bases. V lost 4 bases and J lost 0; bases outside the gene matches: 0. Looked up from germline, CDR1 is MNHEY and CDR2 is SVGAGI. CDR3 length equals 14 residues. DNA for the CDR3: TGTGCCAGCAGTTGGACTAGCAGCACAGATACGCAGTATTTT. This sequence encodes CASSWTSSTDTQYF.

This clone occurred once. The V call is TRBV20-1, the J call TRBJ2-7; D is uncertain. Trimming removed 0 bases at V and 3 bases at J, with 3 bases between. The CDR3 contains 11 residues. CDR1 and CDR2 from the germline V gene are DFQATT and SNEGSKA (reference sequence). Written as DNA, the CDR3 is TGCAGTGCTAGAGACAACTACGAGCAGTACTTC. Translated, it gives CSARDNYEQYF.

The chain couples TRBV30 to TRBJ1-5, with 8 bases matching TRBD1. Germline CDR1 reads GTSNPN; CDR2 reads SVGIG (reference sequence). The CDR3 covers 13 residues. V was clipped by 5 bases and J by 6 bases; unmatched bases: 6. Here the CDR3 DNA reads TGTGCCTGGTCCGGACAGGGTGGTCAGCCCCAGCATTTT. It codes for CAWSGQGGQPQHF.

This chain connects TRBV27 to TRBJ1-2; a weak D match, TRBD1 (6 bases). The CDR3 consists of 14 residues. The V gene's germline CDR1 is MNHEY and CDR2 SMNVEV (reference sequence). Trimming took off 2 bases at V and 6 bases at J, with 13 bases between the two ends. The CDR3 nucleotides read TGTGCCAGCAGTTTAGCGGGGGCGAGTGATGGCTACACCTTC. Amino acid sequence: CASSLAGASDGYTF.